Listed below are T cell receptor beta chains from one sample, sequenced in a study of blood T cell repertoires in COVID-19. Produced via immunoSEQ multiplex PCR; TCRdb's table is partial and in-frame only. In the table there are around 150,000 clones, about 85% of which are singletons. Sequenced: peripheral blood. These receptors were taken from a human donor with acute or convalescent COVID-19. The donor label of this sample is uncertain. CDR3s include the opening cysteine and the closing phenylalanine or tryptophan. The D gene is left open where the match is weak. Expanded clones get a size class; other rows say once, few or many, or leave the size out.

v_gene,len,d_gene,j_gene,abundance,CDR3nt,CDR3aa
TRBV18,15,TRBD2,TRBJ2-1,NA,TGTGCCAGCTCACCTGAGCGGGGGGGCCGCGGTGAGCAGTTCTTC,CASSPERGGRGEQFF
TRBV18,19,NA,TRBJ1-6,NA,TGTGCCAGCTCACCACTAAATTGGGCTACCAGGCCGGGGGATTCACCCCTCCACTTT,CASSPLNWATRPGDSPLHF
TRBV7-2,15,TRBD1,TRBJ2-7,few,TGTGCCAGCAGCCAGGACAGGGGCGAAACCTACGAGCAGTACTTC,CASSQDRGETYEQYF
TRBV15,15,TRBD1,TRBJ1-4,NA,TGTGCCACCAGCAGAGATCGGGACAGCGATGAAAAACTGTTTTTT,CATSRDRDSDEKLFF
TRBV29-1,14,NA,TRBJ2-7,NA,TGCAGCGTTGAGTGGACAGTACGGCCCTACGAGCAGTACTTC,CSVEWTVRPYEQYF
TRBV28,14,NA,TRBJ1-5,NA,TGTGCCAGCAGTTTGAGGAGGGGTGCTCAGCCCCAGCATTTT,CASSLRRGAQPQHF
TRBV3-1/TRBV3-2,16,TRBD1,TRBJ1-3,few,TGTGCCAGCAGCCAAAGGAGCGGGACAGGGGGAGATACCATATATTTT,CASSQRSGTGGDTIYF
TRBV19,14,TRBD2,TRBJ2-7,NA,TGTGCCAGTAGTATTACCACCCCGGGACTAGAGCAGTACTTC,CASSITTPGLEQYF
TRBV7-9,16,NA,TRBJ1-1,once,TGTGCCAGCAGCTTAGCGGGGGCAGCCATGAACACTGAAGCTTTCTTT,CASSLAGAAMNTEAFF
TRBV30,14,NA,TRBJ1-1,NA,TGTGCCTGGATTAGGAGGGGCATGAACACTGAAGCTTTCTTT,CAWIRRGMNTEAFF
TRBV7-9,14,TRBD1,TRBJ2-3,NA,TGTGCCAGCAGCCCGACAGGGGATGCAGATACGCAGTATTTT,CASSPTGDADTQYF
TRBV7-3,13,NA,TRBJ1-5,NA,TGTGCCAGCAGCCAGGGCGCTAATCAGCCCCAGCATTTT,CASSQGANQPQHF
TRBV9,16,NA,TRBJ1-2,NA,TGTGCCAGCAGCGCAGGGACACTGACGGGTAACTATGGCTACACCTTC,CASSAGTLTGNYGYTF
TRBV11-2,12,TRBD1,TRBJ1-1,NA,TGTGCCAGCAGCTTAAGGGACAGGGGGGCTTTCTTT,CASSLRDRGAFF
TRBV3-1/TRBV3-2,17,NA,TRBJ2-2,NA,TGTGCCAGCAGCCAAGTGGATACGGGTATAGACACCGGGGAGCTGTTTTTT,CASSQVDTGIDTGELFF
TRBV4-2,16,NA,TRBJ2-2,NA,TGTGCCAGCAGCCAAGAGGAGGGGGGGCCCCCCGGGGAGCTGTTTTTT,CASSQEEGGPPGELFF
TRBV19,16,TRBD1,TRBJ1-2,NA,TGTGCCAGTAGTATAGTGGGACAGGGTAATAACTATGGCTACACCTTC,CASSIVGQGNNYGYTF
TRBV11-3,13,NA,TRBJ1-1,NA,TGTGCCAGCAGCGCAGGGCGCACCACTGAAGCTTTCTTT,CASSAGRTTEAFF
TRBV9,15,NA,TRBJ1-1,NA,TGTGCCAGCAGCGTCGGCCACAGGGTAGGAACTGAAGCTTTCTTT,CASSVGHRVGTEAFF
TRBV5-4,15,TRBD1,TRBJ2-7,NA,TGTGCCAGCAGCTTGTGGACAGGATTGACCTACGAGCAGTACTTC,CASSLWTGLTYEQYF
TRBV28,16,NA,TRBJ1-5,NA,TGTGCCAGCACCGTTGGCGGGCAATGGAGCAATCAGCCCCAGCATTTT,CASTVGGQWSNQPQHF
TRBV5-6,16,NA,TRBJ2-3,once,TGTGCCAGCTCCGATATTACAGGATCTAGCACAGATACGCAGTATTTT,CASSDITGSSTDTQYF
TRBV18,16,NA,TRBJ1-2,NA,TGTGCCAGCTCACCACCACAGGCAAATACTTACTATGGCTACACCTTC,CASSPPQANTYYGYTF
TRBV3-1/TRBV3-2,16,NA,TRBJ2-2,NA,TGTGCCAGCAGCCAAGGGACTACCTACTCCCGGGGGGAGCTGTTTTTT,CASSQGTTYSRGELFF
TRBV11-3,13,TRBD1,TRBJ2-7,NA,TGTGCCAGCAGCTTAGCCCGGACAGGGGAGCAGTACTTC,CASSLARTGEQYF
TRBV7-2,16,NA,TRBJ1-3,NA,TGTGCCAGCAGCCCCGGTCGGGGGGGGCCCGGAAACACCATATATTTT,CASSPGRGGPGNTIYF
TRBV5-6,17,NA,TRBJ1-2,once,TGTGCCAGCAGCTCAGGTGGGGGGGCAAGGGCTAACTATGGCTACACCTTC,CASSSGGGARANYGYTF
TRBV20-1,11,TRBD1,TRBJ1-1,NA,TGCAGTGCTAGAGAACAGGGGCGGGCTTTCTTT,CSAREQGRAFF
TRBV2,14,TRBD1,TRBJ2-7,NA,TGTGCCAGCAGTGGGGACAGTAGCTCCTACGAGCAGTACTTC,CASSGDSSSYEQYF
TRBV2,14,NA,TRBJ2-3,NA,TGTGCCAGCGAATCAGGGGCAGCGGCAGATACGCAGTATTTT,CASESGAAADTQYF
TRBV18,14,NA,TRBJ1-2,NA,TGTGCCAGCTCAAGCGGGGCAGAGACCTATGGCTACACCTTC,CASSSGAETYGYTF
TRBV10-3,14,TRBD1,TRBJ1-2,NA,TGTGCCATCAGCCCGGGACAGGGGGCACCTGGCTACACCTTC,CAISPGQGAPGYTF
TRBV6-6,13,NA,TRBJ1-4,NA,TGTGCCAGCAGTTACTCCAGGTGGGAAAAACTGTTTTTT,CASSYSRWEKLFF
TRBV23-1,16,NA,TRBJ1-6,NA,TGCGCCAGCAGTCTCGGACAGAGCTCCTATAATTCACCCCTCCACTTT,CASSLGQSSYNSPLHF
TRBV4-2,15,NA,TRBJ1-4,NA,TGTGCCAGCAGCCTCCTCGGACTGGGTAATGAAAAACTGTTTTTT,CASSLLGLGNEKLFF